These T cell receptor beta chains were read from a single sample in a study of blood T cell repertoires in COVID-19. Method: immunoSEQ multiplex PCR; TCRdb's copy keeps in-frame clones and lacks some. This table holds more than 95,000 clones, around 90% found once. Sequencing used peripheral blood. All receptors come from a human donor in a cohort sampled during active COVID-19. CDR3s include the opening cysteine and the closing phenylalanine or tryptophan. Each record gives: J gene, clone size, V gene, D gene, CDR3 protein, CDR3 DNA. A D gene is named only where the DNA matches it firmly. Where a row states a size, it is once, few, many or the class of an expanded clone; other rows omit it.

TRBJ1-2	NA	TRBV12-3/TRBV12-4	NA	CASSRAANYGYTF	TGTGCCAGCTCCAGGGCAGCTAACTATGGCTACACCTTC
TRBJ2-3	NA	TRBV19	TRBD2	CASSIVLAGGTDTQYF	TGTGCCAGTAGTATAGTTCTAGCGGGAGGGACAGATACGCAGTATTTT
TRBJ1-1	NA	TRBV18	TRBD1	CASSPRRSGTGEMGTEAFF	TGTGCCAGCTCACCACGCCGGTCCGGGACAGGGGAGATGGGGACTGAAGCTTTCTTT
TRBJ1-2	NA	TRBV5-1	TRBD1	CASSSTSSGTVYGYTF	TGCGCCAGCAGCTCCACCTCGTCCGGGACAGTTTATGGCTACACCTTC
TRBJ2-1	NA	TRBV4-1	TRBD1	CASSRQLTGGRSSYNEQFF	TGCGCCAGCAGCCGACAACTCACAGGGGGCCGAAGCTCCTACAATGAGCAGTTCTTC
TRBJ2-7	once	TRBV5-5	TRBD1	CASSLSGQGLSAQYF	TGTGCCAGCAGCTTGTCCGGACAGGGCCTTTCGGCGCAGTACTTC
TRBJ1-2	NA	TRBV2	TRBD1	CASSLDRGFYGYTF	TGTGCCAGCAGCCTCGACAGGGGGTTCTATGGCTACACCTTC
TRBJ2-1	NA	TRBV5-6	TRBD1	CASSPPGQGFNEQFF	TGTGCCAGCAGTCCTCCGGGACAGGGCTTCAATGAGCAGTTCTTC
TRBJ2-7	NA	TRBV7-2	TRBD2	CASSLLAGGHLSYEQYF	TGTGCCAGCAGCTTGCTAGCGGGAGGGCATCTTTCCTACGAGCAGTACTTC
TRBJ1-2	once	TRBV11-3	NA	CASSQGQRNYGYTF	TGTGCCAGCAGCCAGGGACAACGAAACTATGGCTACACCTTC
TRBJ1-2	NA	TRBV4-1	NA	CASSQDVLSYGYTF	TGCGCCAGCAGCCAAGACGTTTTATCCTATGGCTACACCTTC
TRBJ1-5	few	TRBV5-4	NA	CASSLGRDQPQHF	TGTGCCAGCAGCTTGGGCAGGGATCAGCCCCAGCATTTT
TRBJ2-7	NA	TRBV12-3/TRBV12-4	NA	CASSFGGAYEQYF	TGTGCCAGCAGTTTCGGAGGAGCCTACGAGCAGTACTTC
TRBJ1-4	NA	TRBV7-2	TRBD1	CASSLATGFNEKLFF	TGTGCCAGCAGCTTAGCGACAGGGTTTAATGAAAAACTGTTTTTT
TRBJ2-2	NA	TRBV24-1	TRBD2	CATSDPTSGDTGELFF	TGTGCCACCAGTGATCCGACTAGCGGAGACACCGGGGAGCTGTTTTTT
TRBJ2-3	NA	TRBV19	TRBD1	CASAERGRADTQYF	TGTGCCAGTGCTGAGAGGGGGCGGGCAGATACGCAGTATTTT
TRBJ2-1	NA	TRBV7-2	TRBD2	CASSPLRAGRRGSYNEQFF	TGTGCCAGCAGCCCCCTAAGAGCGGGGAGGCGGGGGTCCTACAATGAGCAGTTCTTC
TRBJ2-1	NA	TRBV27	NA	CASSQQYNEQFF	TGTGCCAGCAGTCAACAGTACAATGAGCAGTTCTTC
TRBJ1-4	NA	TRBV5-8	TRBD1	CASSPTGQGAEKLFF	TGTGCCAGCAGCCCGACGGGACAGGGGGCTGAAAAACTGTTTTTT
TRBJ2-5	NA	TRBV7-9	TRBD1	CASSAHRGRLETQYF	TGTGCCAGCAGCGCACACAGGGGCCGCTTAGAGACCCAGTACTTC
TRBJ2-5	NA	TRBV3-1/TRBV3-2	TRBD2	CASRPGLADQETQYF	TGTGCCAGCAGACCAGGACTAGCGGATCAAGAGACCCAGTACTTC
TRBJ2-5	NA	TRBV7-9	NA	CASSLDSQETQYF	TGTGCCAGCAGCTTGGACAGTCAAGAGACCCAGTACTTC
TRBJ1-1	NA	TRBV28	NA	CASSHPRTGLRTEAFF	TGTGCCAGCAGCCACCCTCGAACAGGGTTACGGACTGAAGCTTTCTTT
TRBJ1-6	NA	TRBV28	TRBD1	CASVTGTEPSPLHF	TGTGCCAGCGTGACAGGGACAGAACCGTCACCCCTCCACTTT
TRBJ1-3	NA	TRBV27	NA	CASRSTTGLSSGNTIYF	TGTGCCAGCAGATCAACGACAGGCCTAAGCTCTGGAAACACCATATATTTT
TRBJ1-5	NA	TRBV3-1/TRBV3-2	NA	CASSQDVQFQPQHF	TGTGCCAGCAGCCAAGATGTCCAATTTCAGCCCCAGCATTTT
TRBJ1-1	NA	TRBV27	NA	CAGSRLTGLGNTEAFF	TGTGCCGGCAGTCGACTAACAGGGTTAGGGAACACTGAAGCTTTCTTT